Listed here are 24 T cell receptor beta chains from one sample, sequenced in a study of shared clonotypes between healthy human individuals. Naive-designated CD8 cells lacked CD45RO, were positively enriched for CCR7, and omitted terminally differentiated effector memory CD45RA+ cells. Assay: immunoSEQ multiplex PCR; the TCRdb copy retains only in-frame clones and omits some. The sample gives under 600,000 clones, roughly 98% of which show up once; 0.3% to 0.35% is in the top ten. Sequenced material: naive CD8+ T cells sorted from blood. Every receptor here comes from a man aged 25 to 45 in good health.

This clone was recorded only once. The V gene is TRBV9, the J gene TRBJ2-3, with 10 bases identical to TRBD2. J was trimmed by 4 bases and V by 3 bases; bases with no gene match: 2. The CDR3 is 14 amino acids. Germline V gene data show CDR1 as SGDLS and CDR2 as YYNGEE. CDR3 nucleotide sequence: TGTGCCAGCAGCGCAGCGGGAGGGCCAGATACGCAGTATTTT. Its protein product is CASSAAGGPDTQYF.

J is TRBJ2-7 and V is TRBV27, with 12 bases matching TRBD1. Trimming at V came to 4 bases and at J to 6 bases, leaving 4 bases not matched to a gene. The CDR3 is 14 residues long. Germline assignment: CDR1 MNHEY and CDR2 SMNVEV (reference sequence). This chain's CDR3 is CASSSRDRGPEQYF. The CDR3 region has the DNA TGTGCCAGCAGTTCCCGGGACAGGGGGCCCGAGCAGTACTTC.

CDR3 protein: CSVGGEGATWEYEQYF. CDR3 in DNA: TGCAGCGTTGGGGGAGAGGGGGCAACTTGGGAATACGAGCAGTACTTC. The gene calls are TRBV29-1 and TRBJ2-7; 7 bases line up with TRBD1. V was clipped by 4 bases and J by 4 bases; unmatched bases: 16. Germline CDR1 is SQVTM and CDR2 is ANQGSEA. This CDR3 has 16 amino acids.

The chain combines TRBV28 with TRBJ2-7; TRBD1 agrees at 10 bases. V dropped 3 bases and J dropped 4; count of bases not matched to a gene: 15. Germline V gene sequence: CDR1 MDHEN, CDR2 SYDVKM. The CDR3 is made up of 18 amino acids. This chain's CDR3 is CASSLGQGRGRGAYEQYF. Here the CDR3 DNA reads TGTGCCAGCAGTTTGGGACAGGGGAGGGGTAGAGGGGCTTACGAGCAGTACTTC.

The chain couples TRBV10-3 to TRBJ2-1; possibly TRBD1 for D (5 bases). V lost 2 bases to trimming and J lost 10 bases, with 9 bases between them. The CDR3 loop spans 12 amino acids. CDR1 and CDR2 (germline): ENHRY, SYGVKD. CDR3 sequence (DNA): TGTGCCATCAGTGAGAGGAGACAGGAGCAGTTCTTC. Translated: CAISERRQEQFF.

The chain employs TRBV4-1 and TRBJ2-7, with D unclear. V lost 2 bases and J 2 bases, leaving 10 bases between the germline ends. CDR1 and CDR2 from the germline V gene are MGHRA and YSYEKL. The CDR3 extends over 14 amino acids. The CDR3 region has the DNA TGCGCCAGCAGCCAATACTCGGGCGCCTACGAGCAGTACTTC. The encoded protein is CASSQYSGAYEQYF.

The rearrangement uses TRBV29-1 and TRBJ2-3; TRBD1 agrees at 7 bases. From germline, CDR1 is SQVTM and CDR2 ANQGSEA. The CDR3 sequence is 13 residues long. J gave up 2 bases and V 6 bases, and 5 bases lay outside the gene matches. The CDR3 is CSVEGQHTDTQYF. CDR3 DNA sequence: TGCAGCGTAGAGGGACAGCACACAGATACGCAGTATTTT.

The CDR3 sequence: CATSRDGRNSYNEQFF. CDR3 bases: TGTGCCACCAGCAGAGACGGGCGGAACTCCTACAATGAGCAGTTCTTC. The J gene is TRBJ2-1, the V gene TRBV15; no firm D call. Trimming cost V 0 bases and J 0 bases, with 9 bases left between them. CDR3 length: 16 amino acids. Germline V gives CDR1 LNHNV, CDR2 YYDKDF (reference sequence).

The rearrangement joins TRBV4-1 to TRBJ2-7; D is unresolved. The V end lost 0 bases, the J end lost 3 bases, and 12 bases lay between the germline ends. This CDR3 region has 15 residues. Germline V gene sequence: CDR1 MGHRA, CDR2 YSYEKL. CDR3 DNA: TGCGCCAGCAGCCAAGATTGGTCTAGAGGCTACGAGCAGTACTTC. Protein: CASSQDWSRGYEQYF.

This chain joins TRBV27 and TRBJ2-5; D might be TRBD1 (6 bases). The CDR3 totals 15 residues. With 6 bases removed from V and 6 bases from J, the gap between germline ends came to 20 bases. The V gene's germline CDR1 is MNHEY and CDR2 SMNVEV (reference sequence). The CDR3 region is CASSGPGQMGKTQYF. CDR3 DNA sequence: TGTGCCAGCAGCGGACCCGGACAGATGGGAAAGACCCAGTACTTC.

This clone appeared a single time. The chain links TRBV30 to TRBJ2-1; D is unclear. Between the trimmed V and J ends, which lost 4 bases and 5 bases, there was a span of 9 bases. The CDR3 consists of 12 residues. Germline CDR1 GTSNPN, CDR2 SVGIG (reference sequence). Here the CDR3 reads CAWMAQDNEQFF. The CDR3 DNA sequence: TGTGCCTGGATGGCTCAAGACAATGAGCAGTTCTTC.

V usage is TRBV10-3 and J usage is TRBJ2-1; D perhaps matches TRBD2 (5 bases). Trimming removed 6 bases from V and 9 bases from J, with 9 bases in between. The CDR3 runs 11 residues. In germline, CDR1 is ENHRY, CDR2 SYGVKD. The CDR3 protein is CAISQSGEQFF. As DNA, the CDR3 is TGTGCCATCAGCCAAAGCGGTGAGCAGTTCTTC.

The rearrangement joins TRBV10-1 to TRBJ2-7; D ambiguous. Per the germline V gene, CDR1 is WNHNN and CDR2 is SYGVQD (reference sequence). V lost 6 bases and J lost 3, with 12 bases in between. This CDR3 is built from 13 residues. This chain's CDR3 is CASSGPSYYEQYF. CDR3 DNA sequence: TGCGCCAGCAGCGGGCCCAGCTACTACGAGCAGTACTTC.

V and J are TRBV7-9 and TRBJ2-3, with D unclear. V was clipped by 2 bases and J by 0 bases, with 15 bases between them. The CDR3 has 17 residues. Germline values: CDR1 SEHNR, CDR2 FQNEAQ (reference sequence). CDR3 coding DNA: TGTGCCAGCAGCTTATTTCCGCAGGAGTCTAGCACAGATACGCAGTATTTT. It yields the protein CASSLFPQESSTDTQYF.

The rearrangement uses TRBV2 and TRBJ2-1, with D perhaps TRBD1 or TRBD2 (7 bases each). Trimming took 2 bases from V and 7 from J, leaving 15 bases between them. The germline V gene has CDR1 SNHLY and CDR2 FYNNEI. The CDR3 totals 15 residues. In DNA, the CDR3 is TGTGCCAGCAGTGAACCAGGGGGAGGGGCGAATGAGCAGTTCTTC. It translates to CASSEPGGGANEQFF.

The chain recombines TRBV11-2 with TRBJ2-7; no firm D call. Germline assignment: CDR1 SGHAT and CDR2 FQNNGV. The V end was cut by 1 base, the J end by 4 bases, with 17 bases between. The CDR3 is made up of 16 amino acids. CDR3 in DNA: TGTGCCAGCAGCTTAGGGTCGGAGCAGATTTTTTACGAGCAGTACTTC. The encoded protein is CASSLGSEQIFYEQYF. The complete variable domain, with remaining parts taken from reference TRBV11-2 and TRBJ2-7, reads EAGVAQSPRYKIIEKRQSVAFWCNPISGHATLYWYQQILGQGPKLLIQFQNNGVVDDSQLPKDRFSAERLKGVDSTLKIQPAKLEDSAVYLCASSLGSEQIFYEQYFGPGTRLTVT.

DNA of the CDR3: TGTGCCAGCCGGGACATCTCCTACGAGCAGTACTTC. Protein sequence: CASRDISYEQYF. The chain combines TRBV6-6 with TRBJ2-7, with D possibly being TRBD1 (6 bases). This CDR3 contains 12 residues. V was pared by 8 bases and J by 0 bases, with 8 bases between. The V gene's germline CDR1 is MNHNY and CDR2 SVGAGI (reference sequence).

This chain connects TRBV11-2 to TRBJ2-5; D call uncertain. In germline, CDR1 is SGHAT, CDR2 FQNNGV. The CDR3 totals 14 residues. V gave up 5 bases and J gave up 0 bases, with 10 bases separating them. The CDR3 sequence: CASSPVRDQETQYF. For the CDR3, the DNA is TGTGCCAGCAGCCCCGTCCGGGACCAAGAGACCCAGTACTTC.

The chain employs TRBV2 and TRBJ2-3; either TRBD1 or TRBD2 may fit D (5 bases each). Per germline, CDR1 SNHLY and CDR2 FYNNEI. V gave up 7 bases and J gave up 5 bases, with 10 bases separating them. The length of the CDR3 is 12 residues. The CDR3 reads CASILGVDTQYF. The CDR3 nucleotides are TGTGCCAGCATCTTGGGGGTAGATACGCAGTATTTT.

The chain is built from TRBV11-2 and TRBJ2-3; 12 nucleotides align to TRBD2. J lost 4 bases, V lost 0 bases, and 5 bases had no gene match. The CDR3 is 17 amino acids. Germline values: CDR1 SGHAT, CDR2 FQNNGV. CDR3 loop: CASSLEASGRAADTQYF. The CDR3 coding sequence is TGTGCCAGCAGCTTAGAGGCTAGCGGGAGGGCCGCAGATACGCAGTATTTT.

The chain employs TRBV5-1 and TRBJ1-1; the D gene is possibly TRBD1 (6 bases). Germline CDR1 and CDR2: SGHRS and YFSETQ. V lost 4 bases and J 3 bases, leaving 19 bases between the germline ends. The CDR3 covers 16 residues. The CDR3 here is CASSDPVTGLDTEAFF. Written as DNA, the CDR3 is TGCGCCAGCAGCGACCCAGTTACAGGGTTAGACACTGAAGCTTTCTTT.

The rearrangement joins TRBV7-3 to TRBJ2-7; 7 bases are shared with TRBD2. After removal of 4 bases from V and 6 bases from J, the junction contained 3 bases not matched to a gene. Germline V lookup: CDR1 SGHTA, CDR2 FQGTGA. The CDR3 totals 12 residues. The CDR3 is CASSSLAPEQYF. CDR3 sequence (DNA): TGTGCCAGCAGCTCACTAGCGCCCGAGCAGTACTTC. Full variable domain (remainder filled in from reference TRBV7-3 and TRBJ2-7): GAGVSQTPSNKVTEKGKYVELRCDPISGHTALYWYRQSLGQGPEFLIYFQGTGAADDSGLPNDRFFAVRPEGSVSTLKIQRTERGDSAVYLCASSSLAPEQYFGPGTRLTVT.

Only one count was recorded for this clone. The V and J genes are TRBV5-4 and TRBJ1-2, with 8 bases fitting TRBD1. V lost 2 bases to trimming and J lost 6 bases; unmatched junction nucleotides: 6. The germline V gene encodes CDR1 SGHNT and CDR2 YYREEE (reference sequence). The CDR3 has 14 amino acids. The CDR3 bases are TGTGCCAGCAGCTTCTTTGGACAGGGCCATGGCTACACCTTC. Translation gives CASSFFGQGHGYTF.

The chain combines TRBV7-9 with TRBJ2-7; 11 nucleotides align to TRBD2. This CDR3 has 15 residues. V dropped 4 bases and J dropped 1; count of bases not matched to a gene: 3. Germline V CDR1 and CDR2: SEHNR, FQNEAQ (reference sequence). The CDR3 nucleotides are TGTGCCAGCAGCTCCTCTAGCGGGAGGTCCTACGAGCAGTACTTC. As protein: CASSSSSGRSYEQYF. Combining the CDR3 with reference TRBV7-9 and TRBJ2-7 gives the whole variable domain DTGVSQNPRHKITKRGQNVTFRCDPISEHNRLYWYRQTLGQGPEFLTYFQNEAQLEKSRLLSDRFSAERPKGSFSTLEIQRTEQGDSAMYLCASSSSSGRSYEQYFGPGTRLTVT.